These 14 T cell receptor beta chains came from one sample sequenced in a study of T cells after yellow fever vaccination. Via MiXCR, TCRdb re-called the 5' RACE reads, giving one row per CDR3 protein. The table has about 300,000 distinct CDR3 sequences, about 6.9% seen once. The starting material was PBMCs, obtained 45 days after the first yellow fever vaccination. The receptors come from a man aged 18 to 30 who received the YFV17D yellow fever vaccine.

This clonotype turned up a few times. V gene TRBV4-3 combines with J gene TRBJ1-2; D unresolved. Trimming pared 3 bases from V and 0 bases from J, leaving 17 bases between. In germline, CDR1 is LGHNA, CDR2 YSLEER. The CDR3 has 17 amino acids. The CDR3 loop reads CASSHRLSVVANYGYTF. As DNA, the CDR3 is TGCGCCAGCAGCCACCGACTCTCGGTGGTGGCTAACTATGGCTACACCTTC.

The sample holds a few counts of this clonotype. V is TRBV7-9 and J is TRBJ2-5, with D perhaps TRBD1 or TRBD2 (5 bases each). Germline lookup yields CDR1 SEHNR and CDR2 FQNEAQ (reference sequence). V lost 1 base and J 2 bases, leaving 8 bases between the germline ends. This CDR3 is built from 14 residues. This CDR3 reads CASSLGEGQETQYF. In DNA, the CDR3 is TGTGCCAGCAGCTTAGGAGAGGGGCAAGAGACCCAGTACTTC.

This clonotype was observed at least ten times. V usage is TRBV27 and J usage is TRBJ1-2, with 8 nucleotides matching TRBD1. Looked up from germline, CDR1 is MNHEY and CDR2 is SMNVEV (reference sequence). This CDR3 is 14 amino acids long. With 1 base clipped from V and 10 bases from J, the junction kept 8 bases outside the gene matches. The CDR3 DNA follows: TGTGCCAGCAGTTTATTAGGACAGGGACGTGACTACACCTTC. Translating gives CASSLLGQGRDYTF.

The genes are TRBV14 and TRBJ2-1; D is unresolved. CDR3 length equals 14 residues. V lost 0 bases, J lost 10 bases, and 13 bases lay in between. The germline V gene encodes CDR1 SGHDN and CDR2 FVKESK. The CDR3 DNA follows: TGTGCCAGCAGCCAAGATCTAGGCTCGGGCGAGCAGTTCTTC. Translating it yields CASSQDLGSGEQFF.

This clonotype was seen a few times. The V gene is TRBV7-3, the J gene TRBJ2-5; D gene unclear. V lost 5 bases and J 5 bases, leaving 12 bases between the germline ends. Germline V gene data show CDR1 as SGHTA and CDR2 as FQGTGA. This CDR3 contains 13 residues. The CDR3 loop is CASSLLWGETQYF. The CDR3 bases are TGTGCCAGCAGCCTTCTATGGGGTGAGACCCAGTACTTC.

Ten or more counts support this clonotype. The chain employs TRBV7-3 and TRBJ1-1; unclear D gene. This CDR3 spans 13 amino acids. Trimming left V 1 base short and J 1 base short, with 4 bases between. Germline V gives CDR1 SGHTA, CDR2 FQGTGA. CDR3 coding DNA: TGTGCCAGCAGCTTAATAGGGAACACTGAAGCTTTCTTT. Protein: CASSLIGNTEAFF.

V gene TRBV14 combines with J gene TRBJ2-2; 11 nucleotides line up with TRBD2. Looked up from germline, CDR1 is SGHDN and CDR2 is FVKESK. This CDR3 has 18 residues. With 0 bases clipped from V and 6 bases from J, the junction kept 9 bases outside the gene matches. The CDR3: CASSQDPVSSGGPGELFF. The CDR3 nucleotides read TGTGCCAGCAGCCAAGATCCCGTTTCTAGCGGGGGGCCCGGGGAGCTGTTTTTT. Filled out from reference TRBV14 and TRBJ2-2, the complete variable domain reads EAGVTQFPSHSVIEKGQTVTLRCDPISGHDNLYWYRRVMGKEIKFLLHFVKESKQDESGMPNNRFLAERTGGTYSTLKVQPAELEDSGVYFCASSQDPVSSGGPGELFFGEGSRLTVL.

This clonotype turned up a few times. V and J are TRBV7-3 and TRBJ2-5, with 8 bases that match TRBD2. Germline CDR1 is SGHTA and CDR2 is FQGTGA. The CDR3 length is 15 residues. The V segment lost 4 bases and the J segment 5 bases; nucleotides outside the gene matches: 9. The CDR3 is CASSSTAGLGETQYF. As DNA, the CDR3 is TGTGCCAGCAGCTCCACAGCGGGACTAGGCGAGACCCAGTACTTC. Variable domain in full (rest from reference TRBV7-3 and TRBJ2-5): GAGVSQTPSNKVTEKGKYVELRCDPISGHTALYWYRQSLGQGPEFLIYFQGTGAADDSGLPNDRFFAVRPEGSVSTLKIQRTERGDSAVYLCASSSTAGLGETQYFGPGTRLLVL.

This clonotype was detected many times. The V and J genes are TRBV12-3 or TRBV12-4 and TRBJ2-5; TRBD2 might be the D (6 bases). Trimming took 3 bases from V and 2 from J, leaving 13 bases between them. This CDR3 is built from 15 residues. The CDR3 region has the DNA TGTGCCAGCAGTTTTACCGGAGGGAGGCAAGAGACCCAGTACTTC. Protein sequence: CASSFTGGRQETQYF.

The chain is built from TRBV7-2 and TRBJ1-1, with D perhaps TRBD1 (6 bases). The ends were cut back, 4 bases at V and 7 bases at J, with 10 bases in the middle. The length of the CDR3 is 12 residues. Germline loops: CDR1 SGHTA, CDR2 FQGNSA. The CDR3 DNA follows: TGTGCCAGCAGCTCTACAGGGAATGAAGCTTTCTTT. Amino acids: CASSSTGNEAFF.

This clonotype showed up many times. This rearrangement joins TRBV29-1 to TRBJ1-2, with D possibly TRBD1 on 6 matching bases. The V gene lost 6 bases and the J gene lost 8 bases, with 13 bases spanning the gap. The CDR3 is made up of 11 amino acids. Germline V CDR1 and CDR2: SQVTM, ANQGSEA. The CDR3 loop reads CSVPRGSGYTF. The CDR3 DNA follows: TGCAGCGTCCCCAGGGGAAGCGGCTACACCTTC.

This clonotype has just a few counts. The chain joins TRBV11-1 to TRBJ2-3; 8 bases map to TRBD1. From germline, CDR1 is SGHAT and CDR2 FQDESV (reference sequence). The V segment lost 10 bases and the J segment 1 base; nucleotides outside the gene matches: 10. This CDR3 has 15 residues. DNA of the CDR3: TGTGCCACCGAGACGGACAGGGCTGGCACAGATACGCAGTATTTT. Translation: CATETDRAGTDTQYF. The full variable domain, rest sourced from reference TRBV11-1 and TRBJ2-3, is EAEVAQSPRYKITEKSQAVAFWCDPISGHATLYWYRQILGQGPELLVQFQDESVVDDSQLPKDRFSAERLKGVDSTLKIQPAELGDSAMYLCATETDRAGTDTQYFGPGTRLTVL.

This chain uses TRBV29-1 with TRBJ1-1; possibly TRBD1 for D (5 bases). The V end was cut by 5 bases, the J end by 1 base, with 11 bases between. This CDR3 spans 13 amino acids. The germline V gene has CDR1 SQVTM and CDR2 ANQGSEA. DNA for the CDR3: TGCAGCGTTAGGGACTTGGGGAACACTGAAGCTTTCTTT. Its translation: CSVRDLGNTEAFF.

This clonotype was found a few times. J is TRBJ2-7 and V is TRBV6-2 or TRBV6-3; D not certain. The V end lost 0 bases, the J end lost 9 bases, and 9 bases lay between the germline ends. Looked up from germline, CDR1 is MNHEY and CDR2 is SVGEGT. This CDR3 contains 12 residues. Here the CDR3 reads CASSYSNWAQYF. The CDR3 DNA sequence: TGTGCCAGCAGTTACTCGAACTGGGCGCAGTACTTC.